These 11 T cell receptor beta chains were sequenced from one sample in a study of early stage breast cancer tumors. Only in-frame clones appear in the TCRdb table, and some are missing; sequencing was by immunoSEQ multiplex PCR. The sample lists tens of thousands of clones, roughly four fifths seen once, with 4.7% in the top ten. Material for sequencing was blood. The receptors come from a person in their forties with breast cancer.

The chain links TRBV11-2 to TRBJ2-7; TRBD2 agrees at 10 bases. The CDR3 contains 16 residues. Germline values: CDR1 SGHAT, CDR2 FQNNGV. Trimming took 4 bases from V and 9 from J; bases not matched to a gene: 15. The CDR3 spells CASSSYSGRQPTLQYF. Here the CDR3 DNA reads TGTGCCAGCAGCTCATATAGCGGGAGGCAACCTACATTGCAGTACTTC.

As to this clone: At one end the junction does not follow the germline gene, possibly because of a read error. The CDR3 bases are TGTGCCAGCAGCCTAACGGGCCTCCCGTCTCTCACAGATACGCAGTATTTT. Residues: CASSLTGLPSLTDTQYF. This sequence joins TRBV7-3 and TRBJ2-3; D is ambiguous. This CDR3 comprises 17 residues. The V gene's germline CDR1 is SGHTA and CDR2 FQGTGA.

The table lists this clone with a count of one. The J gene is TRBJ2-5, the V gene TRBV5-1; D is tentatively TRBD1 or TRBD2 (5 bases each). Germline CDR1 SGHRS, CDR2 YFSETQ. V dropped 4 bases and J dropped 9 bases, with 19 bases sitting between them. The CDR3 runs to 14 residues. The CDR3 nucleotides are TGCGCCAGCAGCGGGGCCGGGACCCTGACGGCCCAGTACTTC. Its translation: CASSGAGTLTAQYF.

The CDR3 loop is CASSHQGAEEETQYF. As DNA, the CDR3 is TGTGCCAGCAGCCACCAGGGGGCTGAGGAAGAGACCCAGTACTTC. The genes are TRBV11-3 and TRBJ2-5, with 8 positions matching TRBD1. The CDR3 extends over 15 amino acids. Germline-derived CDR1 and CDR2 are SGHNT and YENEEA. With V trimmed by 5 bases and J by 3 bases, 8 bases remained unmatched.

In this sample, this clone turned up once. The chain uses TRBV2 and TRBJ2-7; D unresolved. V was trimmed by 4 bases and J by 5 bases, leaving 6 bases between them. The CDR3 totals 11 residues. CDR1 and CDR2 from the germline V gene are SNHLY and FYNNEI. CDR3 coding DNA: TGTGCCAGCAGTGTGGGGAACGAGCAGTACTTC. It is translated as CASSVGNEQYF.

The CDR3 DNA reads as TGTGCCAGCAGTAGCGGGAGCACTACCGGGGAGCTGTTTTTT. Translation: CASSSGSTTGELFF. V is TRBV7-3 and J is TRBJ2-2; 9 positions agree with TRBD2. CDR3 length equals 14 residues. Germline V gene lookup returns CDR1 SGHTA and CDR2 FQGTGA. Trimming removed 6 bases from V and 5 bases from J; junction bases left unmatched: 4.

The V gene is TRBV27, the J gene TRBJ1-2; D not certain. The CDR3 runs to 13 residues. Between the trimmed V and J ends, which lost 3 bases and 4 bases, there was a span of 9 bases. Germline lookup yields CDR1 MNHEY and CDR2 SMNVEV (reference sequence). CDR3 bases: TGTGCCAGCAGTTTGGGCAGCAGCTATGGCTACACCTTC. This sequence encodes CASSLGSSYGYTF.

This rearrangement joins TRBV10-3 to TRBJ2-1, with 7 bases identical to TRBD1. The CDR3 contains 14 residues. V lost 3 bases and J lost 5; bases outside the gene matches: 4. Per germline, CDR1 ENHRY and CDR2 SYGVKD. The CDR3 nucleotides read TGTGCCATCAGTGATAGGACAGGCAACAATGAGCAGTTCTTC. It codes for CAISDRTGNNEQFF.

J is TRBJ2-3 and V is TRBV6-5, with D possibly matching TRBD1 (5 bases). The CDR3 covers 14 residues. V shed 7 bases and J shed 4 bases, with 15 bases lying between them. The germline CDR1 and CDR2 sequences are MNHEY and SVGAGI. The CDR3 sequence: CASTTYRGADTQYF. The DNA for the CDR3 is TGTGCCAGCACTACATATAGGGGCGCAGATACGCAGTATTTT.

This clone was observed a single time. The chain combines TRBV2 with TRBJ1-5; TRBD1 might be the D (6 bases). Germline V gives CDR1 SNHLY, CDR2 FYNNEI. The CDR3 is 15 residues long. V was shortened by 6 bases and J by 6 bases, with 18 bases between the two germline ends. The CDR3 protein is CASSESRQVGQPQHF. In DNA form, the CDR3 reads TGTGCCAGCAGCGAATCCAGACAGGTCGGTCAGCCCCAGCATTTT.

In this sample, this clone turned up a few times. The chain's CDR3 is CASSMVNTIYF. The CDR3 DNA sequence: TGTGCCAGCAGTATGGTAAACACCATATATTTT. The chain recombines TRBV2 with TRBJ1-3; unclear D gene. This CDR3 has 11 residues. Looked up from germline, CDR1 is SNHLY and CDR2 is FYNNEI. The ends were cut back, 5 bases at V and 6 bases at J, with 5 bases in the middle. Using reference TRBV2 and TRBJ1-3 for the parts outside the CDR3, the full variable domain is EPEVTQTPSHQVTQMGQEVILRCVPISNHLYFYWYRQILGQKVEFLVSFYNNEISEKSEIFDDQFSVERPDGSNFTLKIRSTKLEDSAMYFCASSMVNTIYFGEGSWLTVV.